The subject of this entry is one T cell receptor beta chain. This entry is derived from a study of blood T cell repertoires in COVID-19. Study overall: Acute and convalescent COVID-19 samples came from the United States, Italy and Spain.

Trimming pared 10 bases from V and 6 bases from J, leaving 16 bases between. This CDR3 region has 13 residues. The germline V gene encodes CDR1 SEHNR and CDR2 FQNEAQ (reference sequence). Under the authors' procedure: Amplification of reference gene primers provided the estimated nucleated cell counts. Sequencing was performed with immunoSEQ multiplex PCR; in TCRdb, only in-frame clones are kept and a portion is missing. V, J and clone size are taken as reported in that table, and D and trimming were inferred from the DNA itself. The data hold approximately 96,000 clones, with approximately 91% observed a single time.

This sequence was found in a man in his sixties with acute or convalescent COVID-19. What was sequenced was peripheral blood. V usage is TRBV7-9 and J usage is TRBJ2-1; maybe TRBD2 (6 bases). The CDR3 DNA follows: TGTGCCACCCGGGACTCTCGTGTCAATGAGCAGTTCTTC. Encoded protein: CATRDSRVNEQFF. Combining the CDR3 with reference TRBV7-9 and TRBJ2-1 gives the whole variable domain DTGVSQNPRHKITKRGQNVTFRCDPISEHNRLYWYRQTLGQGPEFLTYFQNEAQLEKSRLLSDRFSAERPKGSFSTLEIQRTEQGDSAMYLCATRDSRVNEQFFGPGTRLTVL.